Listed below are T cell receptor beta chains from one sample, sequenced in a study of T cell responses to AZD1222 COVID-19 vaccine. Profiled with immunoSEQ multiplex PCR; TCRdb holds only in-frame clones, not every one. Among about 170,000 clones listed, about 88% were seen once. Sequenced material: peripheral blood, taken on day 0 of AZD1222 vaccination. The source is an adult in good health. Each CDR3 is given with its conserved first and last residue. Each record gives: V gene, D gene, clone size, J gene, CDR3 DNA, CDR3 protein. A D gene is named only where the DNA matches it firmly. Some rows mark clone size as missing; the rest say once, few, many or name a class of expanded clone.

TRBV7-3	.	.	TRBJ2-4	TGTGCCAGCAGCCCCAACCATGCAGCAGGCATTCAGTACTTC	CASSPNHAAGIQYF
TRBV19	TRBD1	.	TRBJ1-6	TGTGCCAGTATGGAGACAGGGTTCAATTCACCCCTCCACTTT	CASMETGFNSPLHF
TRBV11-2	TRBD1	.	TRBJ1-5	TGTGCCAGCAGCTTAGCAGGGGGCCGGCAGCCCCAGCATTTT	CASSLAGGRQPQHF
TRBV28	.	.	TRBJ1-4	TGTGCCAGCAGTTTCACGGGGTCAAGGGAAAAACTGTTTTTT	CASSFTGSREKLFF
TRBV3-1/TRBV3-2	.	.	TRBJ2-7	TGTGCCAGCAGCGCGGGGAATGGAGGGGCCTCCTACGAGCAGTACTTC	CASSAGNGGASYEQYF
TRBV7-6	.	.	TRBJ2-3	TGTGCCAGCAGCTATACAGTCACAGATACGCAGTATTTT	CASSYTVTDTQYF
TRBV28	.	.	TRBJ1-5	TGTGCCAGCAGTTTCGGGTCTCGGGGCCAGCCCCAGCATTTT	CASSFGSRGQPQHF
TRBV5-1	.	.	TRBJ1-2	TGCGCCAGCAGCCCGGGACTCCCGATAGATATTGGCTACACCTTC	CASSPGLPIDIGYTF
TRBV3-1/TRBV3-2	.	.	TRBJ2-2	TGTGCCAGCAGCCAAAGGGCCGCCGGGGGTTTAACCGGGGAGCTGTTTTTT	CASSQRAAGGLTGELFF
TRBV10-2	.	.	TRBJ1-5	TGCGCCAGCAAGGACCCCGGAGAGGGATACAATCAGCCCCAGCATTTT	CASKDPGEGYNQPQHF
TRBV27	.	.	TRBJ2-3	TGTGCCAGCAGTTTGTCAGTGAGATCGCGAACAGATACGCAGTATTTT	CASSLSVRSRTDTQYF
TRBV6-2/TRBV6-3	.	.	TRBJ1-6	TGTGCCAGCAGTTACCCAGGTTGGGGGTACGAAGTTCCCCTCCACTTT	CASSYPGWGYEVPLHF
TRBV5-1	TRBD1	few	TRBJ1-4	TGCGCCAGCAGCTCCAGGGGGCAGAATGAAAAACTGTTTTTT	CASSSRGQNEKLFF
TRBV10-3	TRBD2	.	TRBJ2-7	TGTGCCATCGGGGGGGACGAAACCTACGAGCAGTACTTC	CAIGGDETYEQYF
TRBV2	.	.	TRBJ1-3	TGTGCCAGCAGTCCCAGCTTCGACCGGATAAACACCATATATTTT	CASSPSFDRINTIYF
TRBV19	.	few	TRBJ2-1	TGTGCCAGTAGAGGTCTAAACAATGAGCAGTTCTTC	CASRGLNNEQFF
TRBV10-1	.	few	TRBJ2-2	TGCGCCACCGGTTCGCTCGGGGGAACCGGGGAGCTGTTTTTT	CATGSLGGTGELFF
TRBV20-1	.	many	TRBJ1-5	TGCAGTGCTAGTATCGGAGGTAACAATCAGCCCCAGCATTTT	CSASIGGNNQPQHF
TRBV20-1	.	.	TRBJ1-5	TGCAGTGCTAGAGATCAACAGCCCCAGCATTTT	CSARDQQPQHF
TRBV19	.	.	TRBJ2-1	TGTGCCAGTGTAGCGGACTCCTACAATGAGCAGTTCTTC	CASVADSYNEQFF
TRBV2	TRBD1	.	TRBJ1-4	TGTGCCAGCGTGGGACAGGGGGGTGAAAAACTGTTTTTT	CASVGQGGEKLFF
TRBV4-2	.	.	TRBJ1-2	TGTGCCAGCAGCCAGGCTACAGGTAGTGGGTCGAACATATATGGCTACACCTTC	CASSQATGSGSNIYGYTF
TRBV30	TRBD2	.	TRBJ2-3	TGTGCCTGGAGTAGACTAGCGGGACGCACAGATACGCAGTATTTT	CAWSRLAGRTDTQYF
TRBV5-6	.	.	TRBJ1-3	TGTGCCAGCAGCTTGGCCCGCTTTTCTGGAAACACCATATATTTT	CASSLARFSGNTIYF
TRBV19	TRBD1	.	TRBJ1-1	TGTGCCAGTAGTATAGACAAACAGGGGAGCTCGCGGAACACTGAAGCTTTCTTT	CASSIDKQGSSRNTEAFF
TRBV18	.	.	TRBJ1-2	TGTGCCAGCTCACCAGTTATGGGGAACGTAGAAGACTACACCTTC	CASSPVMGNVEDYTF
TRBV19	.	.	TRBJ2-7	TGTGCCAGTAGGACTAGATCCACTTCCTACGAGCAGTACTTC	CASRTRSTSYEQYF
TRBV29-1	.	once	TRBJ1-2	TGCAGCGTTTCTCAAGCTAACTATGGCTACACCTTC	CSVSQANYGYTF
TRBV5-4	.	.	TRBJ2-5	TGTGCCAGCTCACCCGGGGCAGACCAAGAGACCCAGTACTTC	CASSPGADQETQYF
TRBV9	.	.	TRBJ1-2	TGTGCCAGCAGCGCTCGACAGGACGAGGTTGGCTATGGCTACACCTTC	CASSARQDEVGYGYTF
TRBV5-1	.	few	TRBJ1-1	TGCGCCAGCAGCTTTGGTTTTAGACAGACCCTGAACACTGAAGCTTTCTTT	CASSFGFRQTLNTEAFF
TRBV3-1/TRBV3-2	TRBD1	.	TRBJ1-1	TGTGCCAGCAGCCTCGGGACAGGGGTGGTCACTGAAGCTTTCTTT	CASSLGTGVVTEAFF
TRBV5-1	.	.	TRBJ2-5	TGCGCCAGCAGCGTGGACCACCAAGAGACCCAGTACTTC	CASSVDHQETQYF
TRBV28	TRBD1	once	TRBJ2-5	TGTGCCAGCAGTATAGGACAGGGGGCGACGGAGACCCAGTACTTC	CASSIGQGATETQYF
TRBV6-1	.	.	TRBJ1-1	TGTGCCAGCAGTGAAAGGGTGTACGCTGAAGCTTTCTTT	CASSERVYAEAFF
TRBV29-1	.	.	TRBJ1-5	TGCAGCGTCCGGGACGTAGGGGATCAGCCCCAGCATTTT	CSVRDVGDQPQHF
TRBV5-1	TRBD1	.	TRBJ2-7	TGCGCCAGCAGCGCAACAGGGGCGACATCCTACGAGCAGTACTTC	CASSATGATSYEQYF
TRBV6-6	.	.	TRBJ1-5	TGTGCCAGCAGTCATGGGCGTCCAGGGGAACAGCCCCAGCATTTT	CASSHGRPGEQPQHF
TRBV30	.	.	TRBJ1-5	TGTGCCTGGAGGGCAGGGATCGGTCAGCCCCAGCATTTT	CAWRAGIGQPQHF
TRBV2	.	.	TRBJ2-5	TGTGCCAGCAGTCCCTTTGGGCAGGTCGGGGAGACCCAGTACTTC	CASSPFGQVGETQYF
TRBV20-1	TRBD2	.	TRBJ2-4	TGCAGTGCTAGTTCCCTAGCGGGAGGGGGCATTCAGTACTTC	CSASSLAGGGIQYF
TRBV28	TRBD1	.	TRBJ1-2	TGTGCCAGCAGTTTACGGACAGGGGGGTTTGGAGGCTACACCTTC	CASSLRTGGFGGYTF
TRBV11-3	.	.	TRBJ2-1	TGTGCCAGCAGCTTAGATTCTAGCAGAAACAATGAGCAGTTCTTC	CASSLDSSRNNEQFF
TRBV7-6	TRBD2	.	TRBJ2-5	TGTGCCAGCAGCTTTAGCCCTCCACCCAGCGGGGCGGAAGAAGAGACCCAGTACTTC	CASSFSPPPSGAEEETQYF
TRBV18	.	.	TRBJ1-1	TGTGCCAGCTCACCACTGCCAGGGGAATTGAACACTGAAGCTTTCTTT	CASSPLPGELNTEAFF
TRBV10-1	TRBD1	.	TRBJ2-1	TGCGCCAGCAGGGACCGGGACAGGGGGGTCTACAATGAGCAGTTCTTC	CASRDRDRGVYNEQFF
TRBV19	.	once	TRBJ1-5	TGTGCCAGTAGAGATCAGGGTTCTGGGCATAGCAATCAGCCCCAGCATTTT	CASRDQGSGHSNQPQHF